This T cell receptor (beta chain) emerged from a study of identical twins. Study results and caveats: Within twin pairs, the out-of-frame alpha sequences they shared showed excess low generation probability. Analyses of zero insertions could be partly confounded by invariant MAIT and iNKT cells.

This clonotype was found many times. Antigen specificity is unknown. Every sampled donor was Caucasian and healthy. Template switching, a step in the protocol, added a universal primer site, and cDNA carried unique molecular identifiers. TCRdb processed the 5' RACE reads anew with MiXCR; each CDR3 protein has one entry. The sample carries 280,000 or so distinct CDR3 sequences, roughly 8.6% recorded once. The V gene's germline CDR1 is SGHRS and CDR2 YFSETQ. This CDR3 has 15 amino acids. The V gene end was trimmed by 0 bases and the J gene end by 2 bases; junction bases not matched to a gene: 2. Another study also made use of these data, one on yellow fever vaccine responses in identical twins.

The material sequenced was memory (CD45RO+) T cells sorted from blood. The chain uses TRBV5-1 and TRBJ2-3, with TRBD2 identical over 8 bases. The sequence came from a young woman in good health. The CDR3: CASSLVAGPTDTQYF. The CDR3 region has the DNA TGCGCCAGCAGCTTGGTAGCGGGGCCCACAGATACGCAGTATTTT.